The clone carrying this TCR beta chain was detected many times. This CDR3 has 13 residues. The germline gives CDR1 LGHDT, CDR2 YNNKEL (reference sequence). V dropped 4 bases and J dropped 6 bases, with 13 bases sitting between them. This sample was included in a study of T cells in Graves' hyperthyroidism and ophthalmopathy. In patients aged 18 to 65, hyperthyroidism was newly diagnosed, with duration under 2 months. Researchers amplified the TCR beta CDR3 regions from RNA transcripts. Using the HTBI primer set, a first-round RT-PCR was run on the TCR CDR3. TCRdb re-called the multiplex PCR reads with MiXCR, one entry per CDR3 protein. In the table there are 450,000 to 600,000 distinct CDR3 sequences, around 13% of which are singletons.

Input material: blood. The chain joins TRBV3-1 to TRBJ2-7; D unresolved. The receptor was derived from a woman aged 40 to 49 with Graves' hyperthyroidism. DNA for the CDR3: TGTGCCAGCAGCCCGGACGTGAGGAGCGAGCAGTACTTC. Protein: CASSPDVRSEQYF.